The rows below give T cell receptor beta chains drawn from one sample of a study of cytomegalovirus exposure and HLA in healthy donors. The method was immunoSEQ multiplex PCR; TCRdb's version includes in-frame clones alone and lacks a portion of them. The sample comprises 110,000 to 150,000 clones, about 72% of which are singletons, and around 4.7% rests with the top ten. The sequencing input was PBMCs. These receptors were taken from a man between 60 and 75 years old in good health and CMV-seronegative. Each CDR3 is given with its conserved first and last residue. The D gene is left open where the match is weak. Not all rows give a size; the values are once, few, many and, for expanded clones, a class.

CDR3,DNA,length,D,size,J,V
CASGTGLAAYNEQFF,TGTGCCAGCGGAACGGGACTAGCAGCCTACAATGAGCAGTTCTTC,15,TRBD2,.,TRBJ2-1,TRBV27
CASSLYQGSPLHF,TGTGCCAGCAGCTTATATCAGGGATCACCCCTCCACTTT,13,.,.,TRBJ1-6,TRBV7-2
CASSSGTGDIDTQYF,TGCGCCAGCAGCTCTGGGACAGGGGACATCGATACGCAGTATTTT,15,TRBD1,once,TRBJ2-3,TRBV5-1
CSVEEGQLYTEAFF,TGCAGCGTTGAAGAGGGACAGCTCTACACTGAAGCTTTCTTT,14,TRBD1,few,TRBJ1-1,TRBV29-1
CSVIINSGNTIYF,TGCAGCGTTATTATTAACTCTGGAAACACCATATATTTT,13,.,.,TRBJ1-3,TRBV29-1
CSVPISHRGLGANVLTF,TGCAGCGTGCCCATCTCCCACAGGGGGCTAGGGGCCAACGTCCTGACTTTC,17,TRBD1,.,TRBJ2-6,TRBV29-1
CASSIEGLPHEQYF,TGTGCCAGTAGCATCGAGGGACTACCCCACGAGCAGTACTTC,14,TRBD2,once,TRBJ2-7,TRBV19
CASSLISGQFDEQYF,TGTGCCAGCAGTTTGATTAGCGGACAATTCGACGAGCAGTACTTC,15,.,.,TRBJ2-7,TRBV27
CASSLGHGGHFYGYTF,TGTGCCAGCAGTTTGGGTCATGGCGGCCACTTCTATGGCTACACCTTC,16,.,few,TRBJ1-2,TRBV27
CASSAGINNEQFF,TGCGCCAGCAGCGCGGGGATTAACAATGAGCAGTTCTTC,13,.,.,TRBJ2-1,TRBV5-1
CASSYPQGNHNEQFF,TGTGCCAGCAGTTACCCACAGGGGAACCACAATGAGCAGTTCTTC,15,TRBD1,.,TRBJ2-1,TRBV6-6
CASSTRDFTSTEAFF,TGTGCCAGCAGCACCCGGGACTTCACGTCCACTGAAGCTTTCTTT,15,.,.,TRBJ1-1,TRBV7-2
CASSPERRTEAFF,TGTGCCAGCAGCCCCGAGAGGAGAACTGAAGCTTTCTTT,13,.,.,TRBJ1-1,TRBV7-9
CASSPTQGSGHEKLFF,TGCGCCAGCAGCCCAACACAGGGTTCGGGTCATGAAAAACTGTTTTTT,16,.,.,TRBJ1-4,TRBV4-1
CASSAGDLGNTGELFF,TGTGCCAGCAGTGCGGGGGACCTCGGGAACACCGGGGAGCTGTTTTTT,16,TRBD2,.,TRBJ2-2,TRBV4-2
CASSQQGATWNSPLHF,TGTGCCAGCAGCCAACAGGGGGCAACATGGAATTCACCCCTCCACTTT,16,TRBD1,.,TRBJ1-6,TRBV4-2
CASSEDAAGSSYEQYF,TGTGCCAGCAGTGAAGATGCAGCGGGATCCTCCTACGAGCAGTACTTC,16,TRBD2,.,TRBJ2-7,TRBV6-1
CASSPDRSSYEQYF,TGTGCCAGTAGTCCAGACAGGAGCTCCTACGAGCAGTACTTC,14,.,.,TRBJ2-7,TRBV19
CASSLGGQGLNQPQHF,TGTGCCAGCAGCTTGGGCGGACAGGGGCTCAATCAGCCCCAGCATTTT,16,TRBD1,.,TRBJ1-5,TRBV5-6
CASSLLAGGQETQYF,TGTGCCAGCAGCTTGTTGGCGGGAGGCCAAGAGACCCAGTACTTC,15,TRBD2,.,TRBJ2-5,TRBV5-4
CASSNWTGKTNTGELFF,TGTGCCAGCAGCAACTGGACAGGTAAGACGAACACCGGGGAGCTGTTTTTT,17,.,.,TRBJ2-2,TRBV21-1
CASSSRPGTSLEYEQYF,TGTGCCAGCAGTTCTCGGCCCGGGACTAGTCTAGAGTACGAGCAGTACTTC,17,TRBD2,.,TRBJ2-7,TRBV27
CATREAPLNQPQHF,TGTGCCACCAGGGAGGCTCCGCTTAATCAGCCCCAGCATTTT,14,.,.,TRBJ1-5,TRBV28
CATSLLGGPNTEAFF,TGTGCCACCAGCCTTTTGGGGGGACCGAACACTGAAGCTTTCTTT,15,.,.,TRBJ1-1,TRBV15
CASSLSQEGNEKLFF,TGTGCCAGCAGTTTATCGCAGGAGGGTAATGAAAAACTGTTTTTT,15,.,few,TRBJ1-4,TRBV27
CASQTEETQYF,TGTGCCTCGCAAACTGAGGAGACCCAGTACTTC,11,.,.,TRBJ2-5,TRBV18
CASSARGDTQYF,TGTGCCAGCAGCGCTAGGGGAGATACGCAGTATTTT,12,.,few,TRBJ2-3,TRBV11-2
CAWSAPPSGGPDTQYF,TGTGCCTGGAGTGCCCCCCCCTCGGGGGGCCCAGATACGCAGTATTTT,16,.,few,TRBJ2-3,TRBV30
CASSILAGARYEQYF,TGTGCCAGTAGTATCTTAGCGGGAGCACGGTACGAGCAGTACTTC,15,TRBD2,.,TRBJ2-7,TRBV19
CASSLASLAGGSGELFF,TGTGCCAGCAGCTTGGCTTCACTAGCGGGAGGATCGGGGGAGCTGTTTTTT,17,TRBD2,.,TRBJ2-2,TRBV5-8
CASSYPGGTDNEQFF,TGTGCCAGCAGTTACCCTGGCGGGACTGACAATGAGCAGTTCTTC,15,.,few,TRBJ2-1,TRBV6-5
CASSLGGRGVNEQFF,TGTGCCAGCAGCTTGGGCGGGAGGGGGGTCAATGAGCAGTTCTTC,15,TRBD2,.,TRBJ2-1,TRBV5-6